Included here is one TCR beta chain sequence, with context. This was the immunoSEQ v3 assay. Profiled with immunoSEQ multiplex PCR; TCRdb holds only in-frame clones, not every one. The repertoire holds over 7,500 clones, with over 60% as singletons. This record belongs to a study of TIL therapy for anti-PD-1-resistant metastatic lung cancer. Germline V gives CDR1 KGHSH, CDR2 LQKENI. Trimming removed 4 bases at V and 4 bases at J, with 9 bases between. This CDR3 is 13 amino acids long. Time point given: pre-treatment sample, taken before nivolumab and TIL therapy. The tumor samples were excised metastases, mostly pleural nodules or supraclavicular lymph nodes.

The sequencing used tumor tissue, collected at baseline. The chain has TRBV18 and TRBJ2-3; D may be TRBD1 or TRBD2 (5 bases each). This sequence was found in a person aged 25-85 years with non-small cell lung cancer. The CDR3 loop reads CASSRTGPDTQYF. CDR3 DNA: TGTGCCAGCTCACGAACGGGGCCAGATACGCAGTATTTT.